The 24 T cell receptor beta chains below all came from one sample that was sequenced in a study of graft-versus-host responses after intestinal transplantation. Using immunoSEQ multiplex PCR, the repertoire was profiled, and TCRdb retains in-frame clones only, with some absent. Here the sample spans about 97,000 clones, about nine tenths being singletons. This material consisted of PBMCs, taken around 68 weeks after intestinal transplant. These receptors were collected from a human patient who received an intestinal transplant, so some T cells may come from the graft donor.

The sample holds a few counts of this clone. This chain uses TRBV29-1 with TRBJ2-3; D not certain. The CDR3 contains 10 residues. V was clipped by 3 bases and J by 6 bases, with 4 bases between them. CDR1 SQVTM and CDR2 ANQGSEA come from the germline V gene. The CDR3 DNA reads TGCAGCGTTGATCGGGATACGCAGTATTTT. Translating it yields CSVDRDTQYF.

The gene calls are TRBV5-1 and TRBJ2-3; D call uncertain. The CDR3 extends over 14 amino acids. Germline CDR1 SGHRS, CDR2 YFSETQ. Trimming cost V 5 bases and J 2 bases, with 12 bases left between them. This CDR3 is CASRGPGYTDTQYF. CDR3 nucleotide sequence: TGCGCCAGCAGAGGACCCGGATACACAGATACGCAGTATTTT.

This clone occurred a few times. This chain connects TRBV12-5 to TRBJ1-1; the D gene is possibly TRBD1 (5 bases). Germline V gene sequence: CDR1 LGHNT, CDR2 FRNRAP. The V and J ends lost 7 bases and 7 bases respectively, with 10 bases between them. This CDR3 region has 11 residues. CDR3 bases: TGTGCTAGTGTTTCGGGGGATGAAGCTTTCTTT. This translates into CASVSGDEAFF.

This clone was seen only a few times. V and J are TRBV14 and TRBJ1-1; D unclear. Between the trimmed V and J ends, which lost 5 bases and 0 bases, there was a span of 10 bases. Germline-derived CDR1 and CDR2 are SGHDN and FVKESK. This CDR3 spans 14 amino acids. The CDR3 DNA follows: TGTGCCAGCAGCACCAATTTTATGAACACTGAAGCTTTCTTT. Encoded protein: CASSTNFMNTEAFF.

J is TRBJ2-3 and V is TRBV4-2; D remains unclear. This CDR3 is 16 amino acids long. Trimming removed 0 bases at V and 5 bases at J, with 15 bases between. Looked up from germline, CDR1 is LGHNA and CDR2 is YNFKEQ. The CDR3 region is CASSQDWRPVGDTQYF. As DNA, the CDR3 is TGTGCCAGCAGCCAAGATTGGCGTCCCGTGGGAGATACGCAGTATTTT.

J is TRBJ1-5 and V is TRBV6-1, with 8 bases matching TRBD1. The CDR3 is made up of 13 amino acids. CDR1 is MNHNS, CDR2 SASEGT, per germline. V gave up 4 bases and J gave up 7 bases; unmatched junction bases: 3. The CDR3 region is CASSAGGWQPQHF. The DNA for the CDR3 is TGTGCCAGCAGTGCAGGGGGCTGGCAGCCCCAGCATTTT.

V and J are TRBV27 and TRBJ1-6; D uncertain. The CDR3 sequence is 18 residues long. Trimming removed 3 bases at V and 11 bases at J, with 26 bases between. Germline loops: CDR1 MNHEY, CDR2 SMNVEV (reference sequence). CDR3 residues: CASSLSGEVGLGSAPLHF. The CDR3 DNA sequence: TGTGCCAGCAGTTTGTCCGGGGAGGTTGGATTAGGTTCCGCACCCCTCCACTTT.

The chain has TRBV9 and TRBJ2-7, with 7 bases that match TRBD2. From germline, CDR1 is SGDLS and CDR2 YYNGEE. J lost 2 bases, V lost 0 bases, and 5 bases had no gene match. This CDR3 has 15 residues. The CDR3 coding sequence is TGTGCCAGCAGCGTAGGACGGGGAGGGACCTACGAGCAGTACTTC. This encodes CASSVGRGGTYEQYF. Complete variable domain (other parts from reference TRBV9 and TRBJ2-7): DSGVTQTPKHLITATGQRVTLRCSPRSGDLSVYWYQQSLDQGLQFLIQYYNGEERAKGNILERFSAQQFPDLHSELNLSSLELGDSALYFCASSVGRGGTYEQYFGPGTRLTVT.

The chain uses TRBV2 and TRBJ2-5; possibly TRBD2 for D (5 bases). This CDR3 contains 12 residues. CDR1 SNHLY and CDR2 FYNNEI come from the germline V gene. V lost 6 bases, J lost 0 bases, and 5 bases lay in between. CDR3 protein: CASSGDQETQYF. As DNA, the CDR3 is TGTGCCAGCAGCGGGGACCAAGAGACCCAGTACTTC.

The chain couples TRBV11-2 to TRBJ2-1; 8 bases match TRBD2. Germline V gene data show CDR1 as SGHAT and CDR2 as FQNNGV. V was pared by 2 bases and J by 9 bases, with 3 bases of the junction left unmatched. The CDR3 length is 13 residues. For the CDR3, the DNA is TGTGCCAGCAGCTTATTAGCGGGGCCTGAGCAGTTCTTC. Its protein is CASSLLAGPEQFF.

For the CDR3, the DNA is TGTGCCAGCAGTGATACTGGCCTCCGCCAGCATTTT. Its translation is CASSDTGLRQHF. The genes are TRBV25-1 and TRBJ1-5; D is unresolved. V was clipped by 3 bases and J by 12 bases, with 12 bases between them. This CDR3 has 12 residues. In germline, CDR1 is MGHDK, CDR2 SYGVNS.

This clone came up once. The gene calls are TRBV5-4 and TRBJ2-1; TRBD2 agrees at 14 bases. Germline V CDR1 and CDR2: SGHNT, YYREEE (reference sequence). CDR3 length equals 15 residues. The junction had 7 bases not matched to a gene; V was cut back by 4 bases and J by 10 bases. This CDR3 reads CASSPGTSGGIEQFF. DNA of the CDR3: TGTGCCAGCAGCCCTGGGACTAGCGGGGGAATCGAGCAGTTCTTC.

This chain links TRBV5-5 with TRBJ2-7; 7 bases line up with TRBD1. Trimming at V came to 8 bases and at J to 3 bases, leaving 5 bases not matched to a gene. The CDR3 is 12 residues long. Germline assignment: CDR1 SGHKS and CDR2 YYEKEE (reference sequence). CDR3 sequence reads: CASSRDSYEQYF. The CDR3 DNA sequence: TGTGCCAGTAGCCGGGACAGCTACGAGCAGTACTTC.

The V and J genes are TRBV11-1 and TRBJ1-1; D is perhaps TRBD1 (6 bases). From germline, CDR1 is SGHAT and CDR2 FQDESV (reference sequence). The V end was cut by 5 bases, the J end by 1 base, with 11 bases between. The CDR3 contains 14 residues. The CDR3 spells CASSLETGNTEAFF. CDR3 in DNA: TGTGCCAGCAGCCTAGAGACAGGGAACACTGAAGCTTTCTTT. Full variable domain (missing parts from reference TRBV11-1 and TRBJ1-1): EAEVAQSPRYKITEKSQAVAFWCDPISGHATLYWYRQILGQGPELLVQFQDESVVDDSQLPKDRFSAERLKGVDSTLKIQPAELGDSAMYLCASSLETGNTEAFFGQGTRLTVV.

The chain employs TRBV7-3 and TRBJ1-1; tentatively, D is TRBD1 (5 bases). CDR1 is SGHTA, CDR2 FQGTGA, per germline. The CDR3 consists of 13 residues. V was clipped by 5 bases and J by 1 base, with 8 bases between them. The CDR3 loop reads CASSRGANTEAFF. CDR3 DNA: TGTGCCAGCAGCCGAGGGGCGAACACTGAAGCTTTCTTT.

The rearrangement uses TRBV5-1 and TRBJ2-3; D is uncertain. Germline V CDR1 and CDR2: SGHRS, YFSETQ. The CDR3 is 13 residues long. The V end was cut by 0 bases, the J end by 1 base, with 3 bases between. The CDR3 DNA follows: TGCGCCAGCAGCTTGGAGGGCACAGATACGCAGTATTTT. This translates into CASSLEGTDTQYF.

This clone was seen a few times. The chain links TRBV5-1 to TRBJ1-2; D gene uncertain. The CDR3 is 13 amino acids. Germline CDR1 is SGHRS and CDR2 is YFSETQ. Trimming removed 0 bases at V and 3 bases at J, with 6 bases between. The CDR3 reads CASSLDLYYGYTF. The CDR3 DNA reads TGCGCCAGCAGCTTGGACTTATACTATGGCTACACCTTC.

The chain joins TRBV5-1 to TRBJ2-5; D remains unclear. The CDR3 loop spans 13 amino acids. V was pared by 4 bases and J by 2 bases, with 9 bases between. Germline V gives CDR1 SGHRS, CDR2 YFSETQ. The CDR3 loop is CASSLGPQETQYF. The DNA for the CDR3 is TGCGCCAGCAGCCTAGGACCGCAAGAGACCCAGTACTTC.

V usage is TRBV7-2 and J usage is TRBJ1-1; a possible D gene is TRBD1 (5 bases). Germline V gene lookup returns CDR1 SGHTA and CDR2 FQGNSA. The CDR3 contains 12 residues. With 7 bases removed from V and 8 bases from J, the gap between germline ends came to 14 bases. Here the CDR3 DNA reads TGTGCCAGCATCCTTCGGGACGGCGAAGCTTTCTTT. Its protein is CASILRDGEAFF.

The chain employs TRBV5-6 and TRBJ1-1; D uncertain. V lost 3 bases, J lost 3 bases, and 9 bases lay in between. The CDR3 is made up of 13 amino acids. Looked up from germline, CDR1 is SGHDT and CDR2 is YYEEEE. CDR3 sequence: CASSSQTDTEAFF. The CDR3 bases are TGTGCCAGCAGCTCTCAGACCGACACTGAAGCTTTCTTT.

This clone was observed a few times. The rearrangement uses TRBV10-3 and TRBJ1-5; 9 bases fit TRBD1. V trimming: 4 bases; J trimming: 5 bases; junction bases outside the gene matches: 0. Germline V lookup: CDR1 ENHRY, CDR2 SYGVKD. The CDR3 sequence is 13 residues long. Here the CDR3 reads CAISGQGDQPQHF. CDR3 nucleotides: TGTGCCATCAGTGGACAGGGGGATCAGCCCCAGCATTTT.

Turning to this clone: An end of the junction does not agree with germline; a read error may underlie this. The CDR3 reads CASSLDRVGLGTEAFF. The CDR3 DNA reads TGTGCCAGCAGCCTAGACAGGGTTGGCCTGGGCACTGAAGCTTTCTTT. The rearrangement links TRBV11-2 to TRBJ1-1; 7 bases are shared with TRBD1. CDR1 is SGHAT, CDR2 FQNNGV, per germline. CDR3 length equals 16 residues.

V and J are TRBV2 and TRBJ1-1; tentatively, D is TRBD1 (6 bases). Germline CDR1 is SNHLY and CDR2 is FYNNEI. The CDR3 runs 13 residues. Trimming stripped 8 bases from V and 1 base from J, with 11 bases between. In DNA form, the CDR3 reads TGTGCCAGCCAAAACAGGGAGAACACTGAAGCTTTCTTT. This encodes CASQNRENTEAFF.

Only a few counts were recorded for this clone. The V call is TRBV21-1, the J call TRBJ2-7; the table's D call of TRBD1 was not tested on the DNA. TRBV21-1 is deemed a pseudogene. The CDR3 is 14 residues long. In nucleotides, the CDR3 is TGTGCCAGCAGTCCTGGACAGGGCCACTACGAGCAGTACTTC. Encoded protein: CASSPGQGHYEQYF.